This T cell receptor beta chain was profiled in a study of CD8 T cells in ankylosing spondylitis. 5'-RACE, quantitative and with molecular barcodes, yielded the TCR beta libraries. TCRdb itself ran the 5' RACE reads through MiXCR, one entry per CDR3 protein. This repertoire shows just under 550,000 distinct CDR3 sequences, roughly an eighth found once; its top ten account for about 6.8%. Broader study findings: Earlier reports found some motif variants in synovial fluid and blood in reactive arthritis. Reported data indicate significant enrichment of disease-linked clones within matched ankylosing spondylitis synovial fluid. Ankylosing spondylitis blood seemed to carry a telltale TCR beta motif made of roughly 8 highly homologous variants.

This clonotype has just a few counts. What it recognizes is unknown. Source material: blood, either unsorted or a sorted T cell fraction (not recorded which). This TCR was sampled from a male donor with ankylosing spondylitis.

The CDR3 is CSVQETGSETQYF. CDR3 nucleotide sequence: TGCAGCGTGCAGGAGACAGGGTCCGAGACCCAGTACTTC. J is TRBJ2-5 and V is TRBV29-1; 7 bases are a match to TRBD1. This CDR3 has 13 residues. CDR1 and CDR2 from the germline V gene are SQVTM and ANQGSEA. V was pared by 6 bases and J by 5 bases, with 9 bases of the junction left unmatched.